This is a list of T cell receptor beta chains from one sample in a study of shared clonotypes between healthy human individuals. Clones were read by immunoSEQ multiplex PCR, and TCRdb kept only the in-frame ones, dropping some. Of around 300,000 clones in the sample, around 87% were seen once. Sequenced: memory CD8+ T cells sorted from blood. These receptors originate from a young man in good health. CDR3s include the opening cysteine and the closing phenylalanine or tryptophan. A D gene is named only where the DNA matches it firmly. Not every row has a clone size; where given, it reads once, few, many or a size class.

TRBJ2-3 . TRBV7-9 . CASSATLGDTQYF TGTGCCAGCAGCGCCACCCTAGGGGATACGCAGTATTTT
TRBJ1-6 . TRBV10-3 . CAISESAFSFEEDYNSPLHF TGTGCCATCAGTGAGTCAGCTTTTTCCTTCGAGGAAGACTATAATTCACCCCTCCACTTT
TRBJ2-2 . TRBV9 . CASSPLRDFRTGELFF TGTGCCAGCAGCCCTCTCCGCGATTTCCGGACCGGGGAGCTGTTTTTT
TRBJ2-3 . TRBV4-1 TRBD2 CASSQEGLGTDTQYF TGCGCCAGCAGCCAAGAGGGACTAGGCACAGATACGCAGTATTTT
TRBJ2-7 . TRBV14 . CASSQAGRGSYEQYF TGTGCCAGCAGCCAAGCAGGGAGAGGCTCCTACGAGCAGTACTTC
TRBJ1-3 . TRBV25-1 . CASSEWGGSLSGNTIYF TGTGCCAGCAGTGAATGGGGCGGTTCCCTCTCTGGAAACACCATATATTTT
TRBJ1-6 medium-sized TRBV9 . CASSEGADSSYNSPLHF TGTGCCAGCAGCGAAGGGGCGGACAGTTCTTATAATTCACCCCTCCACTTT
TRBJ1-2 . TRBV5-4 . CASSAGPGYGYTF TGTGCCAGCAGCGCGGGACCGGGCTATGGCTACACCTTC
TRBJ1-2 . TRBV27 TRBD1 CASGTGGKGGYTF TGTGCCAGCGGGACAGGGGGCAAAGGTGGCTACACCTTC
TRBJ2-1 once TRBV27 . CASLGFPSYNEQFF TGTGCCAGTCTGGGGTTCCCTTCCTACAATGAGCAGTTCTTC
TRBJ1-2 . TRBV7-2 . CASRYREGYYGYTF TGTGCCAGCAGATACAGGGAAGGGTACTATGGCTACACCTTC
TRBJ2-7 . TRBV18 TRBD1 CASSPKRQGAYEQYF TGTGCCAGCTCACCCAAAAGGCAGGGGGCATACGAGCAGTACTTC
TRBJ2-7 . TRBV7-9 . CASSSPGASYEQYF TGTGCCAGCAGCTCCCCGGGGGCGAGCTACGAGCAGTACTTC
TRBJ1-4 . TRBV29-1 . CSVSGGEKLFF TGCAGCGTGTCGGGTGGGGAAAAACTGTTTTTT
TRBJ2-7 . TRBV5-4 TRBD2 CASSTGTSATPLEQYF TGTGCCAGCAGCACGGGGACTAGCGCTACCCCCCTCGAGCAGTACTTC
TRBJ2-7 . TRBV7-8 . CASSLAWDSYEQYF TGTGCCAGCAGCTTAGCTTGGGACTCCTACGAGCAGTACTTC
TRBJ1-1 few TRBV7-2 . CASSPGQNTEAFF TGTGCCAGCAGCCCGGGACAGAACACTGAAGCTTTCTTT
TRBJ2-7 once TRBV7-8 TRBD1 CASSGGSERSYEQYF TGTGCCAGCTCAGGGGGTTCTGAACGGTCCTATGAGCAGTACTTC
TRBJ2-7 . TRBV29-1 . CSVEDPQTYEQYF TGCAGCGTTGAAGATCCCCAGACATACGAGCAGTACTTC
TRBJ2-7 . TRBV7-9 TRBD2 CASSLTASGSYEQYF TGTGCCAGCAGCTTAACGGCTAGCGGGAGCTACGAGCAGTACTTC
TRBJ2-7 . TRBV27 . CASTAGGGISYEQYF TGTGCCAGCACTGCCGGCGGCGGGATCTCCTACGAGCAGTACTTC
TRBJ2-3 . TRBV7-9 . CASSPNYRQLPYFTDTQYF TGTGCCAGCAGCCCTAACTATCGACAGTTACCCTATTTTACAGATACGCAGTATTTT
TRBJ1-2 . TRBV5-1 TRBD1 CASSPGGPNYGYTF TGCGCCAGCAGCCCAGGGGGCCCCAACTATGGCTACACCTTC
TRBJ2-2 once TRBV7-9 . CASSPRGGRVTGELFF TGTGCCAGCAGCCCCCGTGGGGGGCGCGTTACCGGGGAGCTGTTTTTT
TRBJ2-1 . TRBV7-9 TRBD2 CASSLPIGLAVDNEQFF TGTGCCAGCAGCTTACCGATTGGACTAGCGGTGGACAATGAGCAGTTCTTC
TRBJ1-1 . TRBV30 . CAWSLRGTPEAFF TGTGCCTGGAGTTTGAGGGGAACCCCTGAAGCTTTCTTT
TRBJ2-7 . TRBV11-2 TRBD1 CASSEWTGVAYEQYF TGTGCCAGCAGCGAATGGACAGGGGTGGCCTACGAGCAGTACTTC
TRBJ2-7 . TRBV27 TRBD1 CASSYQGQAYEQYF TGTGCCAGCAGTTACCAAGGACAGGCCTACGAGCAGTACTTC
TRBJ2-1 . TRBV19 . CASSPGIHEQFF TGTGCCAGTAGTCCTGGAATCCATGAGCAGTTCTTC
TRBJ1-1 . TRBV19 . CASSMAGSTEAFF TGTGCCAGTAGTATGGCAGGGTCCACTGAAGCTTTCTTT
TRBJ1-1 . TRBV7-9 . CASSSQRSEAFF TGTGCCAGCAGCTCCCAACGGTCTGAAGCTTTCTTT
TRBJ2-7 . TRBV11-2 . CASSPWGGAPYEQYF TGTGCCAGCAGCCCATGGGGGGGCGCCCCCTACGAGCAGTACTTC
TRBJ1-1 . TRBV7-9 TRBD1 CASSLGTGNTEAFF TGTGCCAGCAGCCTGGGGACAGGGAACACTGAAGCTTTCTTT
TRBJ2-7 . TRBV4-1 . CASSHRDASYEQYF TGCGCCAGCAGCCACCGGGACGCGAGCTACGAGCAGTACTTC
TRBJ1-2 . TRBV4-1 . CASSQERVPYGYTF TGCGCCAGCAGCCAAGAACGGGTCCCCTATGGCTACACCTTC
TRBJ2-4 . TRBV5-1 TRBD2 CASSSRGLGVAGEDIQYF TGCGCCAGCAGCTCACGTGGGTTGGGTGTAGCGGGAGAGGACATTCAGTACTTC
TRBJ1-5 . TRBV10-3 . CAISTLTRQPQHF TGTGCCATCAGTACCCTGACGAGGCAGCCCCAGCATTTT
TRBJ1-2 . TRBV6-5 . CASSYGEGLGNGYTF TGTGCCAGCAGTTACGGCGAAGGTTTAGGGAATGGCTACACCTTC
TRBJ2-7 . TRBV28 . CASSSTWGRDEQYF TGTGCCAGCAGCTCTACCTGGGGCAGGGACGAGCAGTACTTC
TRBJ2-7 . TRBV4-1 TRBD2 CASSHTSGREYEQYF TGCGCCAGCAGCCATACTAGCGGGAGAGAGTACGAGCAGTACTTC
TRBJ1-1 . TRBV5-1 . CASSLTGQNTEAFF TGCGCCAGCAGCTTAACAGGGCAGAACACTGAAGCTTTCTTT
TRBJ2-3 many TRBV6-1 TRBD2 CASSRTSSLSDTQYF TGTGCCAGCAGCCGGACTAGCTCCCTGAGCGATACGCAGTATTTT
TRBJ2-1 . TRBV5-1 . CASTVPGLVEDEQFF TGCGCCAGCACCGTACCGGGACTCGTCGAGGATGAGCAGTTCTTC
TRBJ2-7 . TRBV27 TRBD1 CASSLTGGVSYEQYF TGTGCCAGCAGTCTTACAGGGGGAGTCTCCTACGAGCAGTACTTC
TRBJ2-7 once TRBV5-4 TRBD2 CASSSIGTSGSYEQYF TGTGCCAGCAGCTCGATCGGGACTAGCGGATCCTACGAGCAGTACTTC
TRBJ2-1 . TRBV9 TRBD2 CASSVSGSSYNEQFF TGTGCCAGCAGCGTTAGCGGGAGCTCCTACAATGAGCAGTTCTTC
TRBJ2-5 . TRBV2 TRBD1 CASGGQGQGETQYF TGTGCCAGCGGGGGACAGGGTCAGGGGGAGACCCAGTACTTC
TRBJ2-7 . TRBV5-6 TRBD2 CASSLGTSGCYAQYF TGTGCCAGCAGCTTGGGGACTAGCGGTTGTTACGCGCAGTACTTC
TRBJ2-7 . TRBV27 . CASSYRARYEQYF TGTGCCAGCAGTTACAGGGCCCGCTACGAGCAGTACTTC
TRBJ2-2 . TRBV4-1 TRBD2 CASSHPKGLAGRGELFF TGCGCCAGCAGCCACCCAAAGGGACTAGCGGGACGCGGGGAGCTGTTTTTT
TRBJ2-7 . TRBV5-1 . CASSSAGAYEQYF TGCGCCAGCAGCTCGGCCGGTGCCTACGAGCAGTACTTC
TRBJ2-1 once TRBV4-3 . CASSQDSPALSSYNEQFF TGCGCCAGCAGCCAAGATTCTCCAGCGCTGAGCTCCTACAATGAGCAGTTCTTC
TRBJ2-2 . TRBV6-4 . CASSDSEEAGELFF TGTGCCAGCAGTGACTCCGAGGAGGCCGGGGAGCTGTTTTTT
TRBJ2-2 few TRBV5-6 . CASSLTLHQAANTGELFF TGTGCCAGCAGCTTGACCCTTCACCAGGCCGCGAACACCGGGGAGCTGTTTTTT
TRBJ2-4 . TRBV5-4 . CASSLGGFIENIQYF TGTGCCAGCAGCTTGGGAGGTTTTATCGAAAACATTCAGTACTTC
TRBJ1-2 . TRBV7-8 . CASSLGLWYGYTF TGTGCCAGCAGCTTGGGACTATGGTATGGCTACACCTTC
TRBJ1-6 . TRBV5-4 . CASSEGRGYSPLHF TGTGCCAGCAGCGAGGGCAGGGGATATTCACCCCTCCACTTT
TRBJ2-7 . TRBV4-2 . CASSLGMADYEQYF TGTGCCAGCAGCCTAGGAATGGCGGACTACGAGCAGTACTTC
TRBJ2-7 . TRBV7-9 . CASSLWGTYEQYF TGTGCCAGCAGCTTATGGGGGACTTACGAGCAGTACTTC
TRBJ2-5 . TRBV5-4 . CASSLAIGGYGETQYF TGTGCCAGCAGCTTGGCTATAGGGGGTTATGGAGAGACCCAGTACTTC